The 7 T cell receptor beta chains presented below share a single source sample, sequenced in a study of cytomegalovirus exposure and HLA in healthy donors. Vbeta (60) and Jbeta (13) primers were used in the PCR. Data came from immunoSEQ multiplex PCR; TCRdb stores just in-frame clones and leaves some out. The data show around 86,000 clones, roughly 79% seen once. Sequencing was done on a sample of PBMCs. These TCRs come from a female donor in good health and CMV-seronegative.

This clone appeared once. One end of the junction does not line up with germline, which may come from a read error. The genes are TRBV7-7 and TRBJ2-6, with D hard to call. Germline V gene lookup returns CDR1 SSHAT and CDR2 FNYEAQ (reference sequence). The CDR3 has 13 amino acids. The CDR3 sequence is CASSPTGANVLTF. Written as DNA, the CDR3 is TGTGCTAGCAGCCCAACTGGGGCCAACGTCCTGACTTTC.

This rearrangement joins TRBV5-1 to TRBJ2-5, with 8 bases fitting TRBD2. This CDR3 is built from 13 residues. CDR1 and CDR2 from the germline V gene are SGHRS and YFSETQ. V gave up 5 bases and J gave up 2 bases; unmatched junction bases: 2. This chain's CDR3 is CASRLAGQETQYF. CDR3 sequence (DNA): TGCGCCAGCAGGCTAGCGGGTCAAGAGACCCAGTACTTC.

This clone has more than one count but fewer than ten. The chain employs TRBV9 and TRBJ2-3; possibly TRBD2 for D (5 bases). Trimming removed 0 bases at V and 3 bases at J, with 5 bases between. The CDR3 runs to 13 residues. CDR1 SGDLS and CDR2 YYNGEE come from the germline V gene. The CDR3: CASSVGGTDTQYF. The CDR3 nucleotides read TGTGCCAGCAGCGTAGGCGGGACAGATACGCAGTATTTT.

The V and J genes are TRBV27 and TRBJ1-2; weak D call: TRBD1 (5 bases). The CDR3 runs 14 residues. V was pared by 7 bases and J by 0 bases, with 12 bases between. Germline assignment: CDR1 MNHEY and CDR2 SMNVEV (reference sequence). The CDR3 region is CASKRGSTNYGYTF. The CDR3 DNA reads TGTGCCAGCAAAAGGGGTTCGACTAACTATGGCTACACCTTC.

This clone was counted a few times. The V and J genes are TRBV4-2 and TRBJ2-6; D is undetermined. The CDR3 loop spans 17 amino acids. CDR1 is LGHNA, CDR2 YNFKEQ, per germline. Trimming pared 5 bases from V and 0 bases from J, leaving 14 bases between. DNA of the CDR3: TGTGCCAGCAGCGAGAGAGCCCGAAGCTCTGGGGCCAACGTCCTGACTTTC. This gives the protein CASSERARSSGANVLTF.

This clone was seen only once. This sequence joins TRBV27 and TRBJ1-2; 7 bases line up with TRBD1. This CDR3 region has 14 residues. Germline trimming cut 6 bases from V and 0 bases from J; bases unmatched to any gene: 4. Germline CDR1 MNHEY, CDR2 SMNVEV (reference sequence). CDR3 in amino acids: CASRLQGTNYGYTF. The CDR3 nucleotides read TGTGCCAGCAGACTACAGGGGACTAACTATGGCTACACCTTC.

The chain combines TRBV28 with TRBJ2-7; TRBD2 aligns across 11 bases. Germline CDR1 MDHEN, CDR2 SYDVKM. The trim removed 6 bases at V and 2 bases at J, leaving 6 bases unmatched. This CDR3 comprises 15 residues. The CDR3, as DNA: TGTGCCAGCAGGGGGGGACTAGCGGAAACCTACGAGCAGTACTTC. This encodes CASRGGLAETYEQYF.